The next 21 T cell receptor beta chains were all read from a single sample in a study of T cells in localized non-small cell lung cancer. Using immunoSEQ multiplex PCR, the repertoire was profiled, and TCRdb retains in-frame clones only, with some absent. This sample has over 20,000 clones, with about 88% found just once. The sequencing used peripheral blood, collected before any cancer treatment. The receptors stem from a male donor aged 60 or over with stage I squamous cell lung carcinoma.

This clone was observed a handful of times. The gene calls are TRBV11-2 and TRBJ1-1; no reliable D call. Between the trimmed V and J ends, which lost 0 bases and 3 bases, there was a span of 2 bases. Germline CDR1 SGHAT, CDR2 FQNNGV. The CDR3 loop spans 12 amino acids. This chain's CDR3 is CASSLDYTEAFF. The CDR3 nucleotides are TGTGCCAGCAGCTTAGATTACACTGAAGCTTTCTTT.

The V gene is TRBV18, the J gene TRBJ1-3, with TRBD1 matching over 9 bases. The CDR3 is made up of 12 amino acids. Unmatched junction bases numbered 4, after V lost 6 bases and J lost 10 bases. Germline assignment: CDR1 KGHSH and CDR2 LQKENI. Written as DNA, the CDR3 is TGTGCCAGCTCGACGGGACAGGGAACCATATATTTT. This gives the protein CASSTGQGTIYF. Using reference TRBV18 and TRBJ1-3 for the parts outside the CDR3, the full variable domain is NAGVMQNPRHLVRRRGQEARLRCSPMKGHSHVYWYRQLPEEGLKFMVYLQKENIIDESGMPKERFSAEFPKEGPSILRIQQVVRGDSAAYFCASSTGQGTIYFGEGSWLTVV.

This chain's CDR3 is CATSDSLDTEAFF. In DNA form, the CDR3 reads TGTGCCACCTCGGACAGCTTAGACACTGAAGCTTTCTTT. V and J are TRBV2 and TRBJ1-1; a possible D gene is TRBD1 (6 bases). Deletions cut 10 bases from V and 3 bases from J, with 15 bases between. The CDR3 loop spans 13 amino acids. In germline, CDR1 is SNHLY, CDR2 FYNNEI.

The V call is TRBV11-2, the J call TRBJ2-1, with D perhaps matching TRBD2 (6 bases). Between the trimmed V and J ends, which lost 4 bases and 10 bases, there was a span of 14 bases. This CDR3 spans 13 amino acids. Germline V gene lookup returns CDR1 SGHAT and CDR2 FQNNGV. The chain's CDR3 is CASSSGLSLEQFF. The CDR3 DNA reads TGTGCCAGCAGCTCGGGACTGAGTCTGGAGCAGTTCTTC.

This clone appeared once. This chain joins TRBV7-2 and TRBJ2-7; TRBD1 might be the D (6 bases). This CDR3 contains 13 residues. The ends were cut back, 3 bases at V and 6 bases at J, with 12 bases in the middle. Germline V CDR1 and CDR2: SGHTA, FQGNSA. The CDR3 region has the DNA TGTGCCAGCAGCTTGGGGACAAGGGTCGAGCAGTACTTC. Amino acids: CASSLGTRVEQYF.

The chain links TRBV9 to TRBJ2-3, with D perhaps matching TRBD2 (7 bases). Per the germline V gene, CDR1 is SGDLS and CDR2 is YYNGEE. The CDR3 has 16 residues. V was cut by 0 bases and J by 2 bases, with 13 bases left in between. CDR3 nucleotides: TGTGCCAGCAGCGTAGGGGCGCGGGGGCCCACAGATACGCAGTATTTT. Amino acid sequence: CASSVGARGPTDTQYF.

The rearrangement uses TRBV11-2 and TRBJ1-5; no reliable D call. Trimming took 0 bases from V and 2 from J, leaving 11 bases between them. The CDR3 covers 16 residues. The germline CDR1 and CDR2 sequences are SGHAT and FQNNGV. CDR3 residues: CASSLDRTHGNQPQHF. The CDR3 region has the DNA TGTGCCAGCAGCTTAGACCGGACGCATGGCAATCAGCCCCAGCATTTT. Looking up the rest from reference TRBV11-2 and TRBJ1-5 gives the full variable domain: EAGVAQSPRYKIIEKRQSVAFWCNPISGHATLYWYQQILGQGPKLLIQFQNNGVVDDSQLPKDRFSAERLKGVDSTLKIQPAKLEDSAVYLCASSLDRTHGNQPQHFGDGTRLSIL.

CDR3 residues: CASRTSGSTDTQYF. The CDR3 DNA reads TGCGCCAGCAGGACTAGCGGGAGTACAGATACGCAGTATTTT. The chain joins TRBV5-1 to TRBJ2-3; 12 bases match TRBD2. The J segment lost 3 bases and the V segment lost 5 bases, leaving 1 base of the junction unmatched. CDR3 length: 14 residues. CDR1 is SGHRS and CDR2 is YFSETQ in the germline V gene.

The chain combines TRBV7-2 with TRBJ2-7; D is ambiguous. The germline gives CDR1 SGHTA, CDR2 FQGNSA. With 7 bases removed from V and 1 base from J, the gap between germline ends came to 14 bases. The length of the CDR3 is 14 residues. The CDR3 nucleotides are TGTGCCAGCAAAGATCAAGTGGTTTCCTACGAGCAGTACTTC. Residues: CASKDQVVSYEQYF.

The chain has TRBV30 and TRBJ1-1, with TRBD1 as a possible D gene (6 bases). The CDR3 totals 15 residues. The germline CDR1 and CDR2 sequences are GTSNPN and SVGIG (reference sequence). V was clipped by 0 bases and J by 3 bases, with 14 bases between them. The CDR3 spells CAWSVPRGPYTEAFF. The DNA for the CDR3 is TGTGCCTGGAGTGTACCCCGGGGGCCATACACTGAAGCTTTCTTT. Looking up the rest from reference TRBV30 and TRBJ1-1 gives the full variable domain: SQTIHQWPATLVQPVGSPLSLECTVEGTSNPNLYWYRQAAGRGLQLLFYSVGIGQISSEVPQNLSASRPQDRQFILSSKKLLLSDSGFYLCAWSVPRGPYTEAFFGQGTRLTVV.

The CDR3 loop is CASSPKRESYNEQFF. In nucleotides, the CDR3 is TGTGCCAGCAGCCCTAAGCGGGAGTCCTACAATGAGCAGTTCTTC. This chain joins TRBV6-5 and TRBJ2-1; the match to TRBD2 covers 8 bases. This CDR3 contains 15 residues. Germline V gene sequence: CDR1 MNHEY, CDR2 SVGAGI. The V and J ends lost 6 bases and 1 base, in that order; junction bases with no gene match: 5.

This sequence joins TRBV6-6 and TRBJ2-7, with 11 nucleotides matching TRBD2. CDR1 is MNHNY, CDR2 SVGAGI, per germline (reference sequence). The CDR3 loop spans 15 amino acids. V was clipped by 4 bases and J by 2 bases; unmatched bases: 4. CDR3 sequence: CASSSSGRRTYEQYF. For the CDR3, the DNA is TGTGCCAGCAGTTCTAGCGGGAGGAGGACCTACGAGCAGTACTTC.

This clone is judged large. The rearrangement joins TRBV4-1 to TRBJ1-1; D remains ambiguous. V was cut by 1 base and J by 4 bases, with 10 bases left in between. CDR1 MGHRA and CDR2 YSYEKL come from the germline V gene. This CDR3 has 14 residues. CDR3: CASSQGLSITEAFF. The CDR3 DNA is TGCGCCAGCAGCCAAGGCCTGAGTATCACTGAAGCTTTCTTT.

The chain's CDR3 is CASSSQGGSYGYTF. The CDR3 DNA sequence: TGCGCCAGCAGCTCACAGGGCGGTAGCTATGGCTACACCTTC. V gene TRBV5-1 combines with J gene TRBJ1-2; D might be TRBD1 (6 bases). CDR1 and CDR2 from the germline V gene are SGHRS and YFSETQ. The germline V and J ends were trimmed by 3 bases and 4 bases, with 13 bases remaining between them. The length of the CDR3 is 14 residues.

V usage is TRBV5-5 and J usage is TRBJ2-3; possible D gene TRBD1, 5 bases. V was trimmed by 5 bases and J by 0 bases, leaving 13 bases between them. Per the germline V gene, CDR1 is SGHKS and CDR2 is YYEKEE (reference sequence). This CDR3 spans 15 amino acids. CDR3 amino acids: CASSYRYPSTDTQYF. Written as DNA, the CDR3 is TGTGCCAGCAGTTACAGGTACCCTAGCACAGATACGCAGTATTTT.

The V and J genes are TRBV30 and TRBJ2-5; 7 bases map to TRBD2. CDR1 GTSNPN and CDR2 SVGIG come from the germline V gene (reference sequence). The CDR3 is 11 residues long. The V gene end was trimmed by 4 bases and the J gene end by 5 bases; junction bases not matched to a gene: 1. The DNA for the CDR3 is TGTGCCTGGAACGGGGGGGAGACCCAGTACTTC. This translates into CAWNGGETQYF.

The V call is TRBV30, the J call TRBJ1-4; D possibly corresponds to TRBD1 (5 bases). Germline CDR1 GTSNPN, CDR2 SVGIG (reference sequence). The CDR3 runs 12 residues. Trimming took off 5 bases at V and 5 bases at J, with 9 bases between the two ends. The CDR3 bases are TGTGCCTGGGCTCAGGGAAATGAAAAACTGTTTTTT. Residues: CAWAQGNEKLFF.

For the CDR3, the DNA is TGTGCCAGTAGTATAGGGACGTACTACAATGAGCAGTTCTTC. This translates into CASSIGTYYNEQFF. The chain recombines TRBV19 with TRBJ2-1; the D is unclear. V lost 1 base, J lost 3 bases, and 7 bases lay in between. This CDR3 has 14 amino acids. From germline, CDR1 is LNHDA and CDR2 SQIVND (reference sequence).

V gene TRBV6-1 combines with J gene TRBJ1-6; no reliable D call. The ends were cut back, 4 bases at V and 0 bases at J, with 10 bases in the middle. There are 16 residues in the CDR3. Germline V gene lookup returns CDR1 MNHNS and CDR2 SASEGT. The CDR3 sequence is CASSGRPSSYNSPLHF. CDR3 coding DNA: TGTGCCAGCAGTGGACGGCCCAGCTCCTATAATTCACCCCTCCACTTT.

J is TRBJ2-2 and V is TRBV19; unclear D gene. Trimming pared 1 base from V and 7 bases from J, leaving 13 bases between. The CDR3 loop spans 15 amino acids. Germline CDR1 is LNHDA and CDR2 is SQIVND (reference sequence). CDR3 residues: CASSIVRNLGGELFF. The CDR3 DNA reads as TGTGCCAGTAGTATAGTCAGGAACTTAGGCGGGGAGCTGTTTTTT. Together with reference TRBV19 and TRBJ2-2, the CDR3 gives the full variable domain: DGGITQSPKYLFRKEGQNVTLSCEQNLNHDAMYWYRQDPGQGLRLIYYSQIVNDFQKGDIAEGYSVSREKKESFPLTVTSAQKNPTAFYLCASSIVRNLGGELFFGEGSRLTVL.

This chain uses TRBV23-1 with TRBJ2-3; TRBD2 aligns across 7 bases. TRBV23-1 belongs to the ORF category, with a function that is uncertain. This CDR3 has 18 amino acids. V lost 0 bases and J lost 5; bases outside the gene matches: 14. CDR3 in amino acids: CASSQSSVAGPAGDTQYF. The CDR3 DNA reads as TGCGCCAGCAGTCAATCCTCAGTAGCGGGCCCAGCGGGAGATACGCAGTATTTT.